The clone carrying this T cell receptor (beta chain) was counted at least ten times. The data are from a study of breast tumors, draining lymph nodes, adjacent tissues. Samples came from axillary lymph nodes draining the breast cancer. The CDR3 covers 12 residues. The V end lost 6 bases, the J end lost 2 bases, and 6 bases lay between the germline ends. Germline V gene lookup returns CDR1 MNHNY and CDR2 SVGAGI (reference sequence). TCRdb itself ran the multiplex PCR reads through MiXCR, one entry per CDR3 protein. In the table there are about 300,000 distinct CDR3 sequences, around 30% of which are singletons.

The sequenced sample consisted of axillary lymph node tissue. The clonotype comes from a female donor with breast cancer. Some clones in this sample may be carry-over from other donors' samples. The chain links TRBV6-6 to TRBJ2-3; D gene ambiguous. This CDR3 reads CASRTFTDTQYF. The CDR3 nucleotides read TGTGCCAGCAGGACTTTCACAGATACGCAGTATTTT.